The present entry profiles one T cell receptor (beta chain) with its context. This CDR3 is 13 amino acids long. V was pared by 2 bases and J by 7 bases, with 6 bases between. This sample stems from a study of vaccination and CD4 T cells after COVID-19. MiXCR was run by TCRdb on the PCR reads, yielding one entry per CDR3 protein. The table lists 20,000 to 25,000 distinct CDR3 sequences, 50% to 70% of them singletons. Sequenced material: CD4+ T cells from blood, taken before SARS-CoV-2 vaccination. The genes are TRBV12-3 or TRBV12-4 and TRBJ1-6; D is unclear. The TCR was taken from a human donor who had recovered from COVID-19. DNA of the CDR3: TGTGCCAGCAGTTTAAGCGGGAATTCACCCCTCCACTTT. Translating it yields CASSLSGNSPLHF.